The rows below give T cell receptor beta chains drawn from one sample of a study of shared clonotypes between healthy human individuals. Clones were read by immunoSEQ multiplex PCR, and TCRdb kept only the in-frame ones, dropping some. The table includes 2 million to 3 million clones, over 85% detected once. Sequences were obtained from naive CD4+ T cells from PBMCs. The receptors were gathered from a man between 18 and 35 years old in good health. Some clones in this sample may be carry-over from other donors' samples. The CDR3 runs from the conserved cysteine through the conserved F or W. The D gene is left open where the match is weak. A clone size is listed for some rows: how often the clone was seen (once, few, many), or a class if it is expanded.

-	TRBV5-4	TRBD2	TRBJ2-1	TGTGCCAGCAGCGCCACTAGCGAGATCTACAATGAGCAGTTCTTC	CASSATSEIYNEQFF
-	TRBV6-5	TRBD1	TRBJ1-2	TGTGCCAGCAGAAGGACAGGGAGGGAAGGCTACACCTTC	CASRRTGREGYTF
few	TRBV5-8	TRBD1	TRBJ2-7	TGTGCCAGCATACTTCCAGGGGGTTTTCGTGACGAGCAGTACTTC	CASILPGGFRDEQYF
-	TRBV9	-	TRBJ2-1	TGTGCCAGCAACAACGCCCCCTTCTACAATGAGCAGTTCTTC	CASNNAPFYNEQFF
-	TRBV7-9	-	TRBJ2-2	TGTGCCAGCAGCTTATCAGGAGACGGGGAGCTGTTTTTT	CASSLSGDGELFF
-	TRBV5-6	-	TRBJ2-1	TGTGCCAGCATCATGACTAGGACCGATTTGAGCTCCTACAATGAGCAGTTCTTC	CASIMTRTDLSSYNEQFF
-	TRBV7-2	-	TRBJ1-3	TGTGCCAGCAGCTTAGCCCCCGGGGCACGCTCTGGAAACACCATATATTTT	CASSLAPGARSGNTIYF
-	TRBV15	-	TRBJ1-2	TGTGCCACCAGCAGAGAGGAGTATGGCTACACCTTC	CATSREEYGYTF
-	TRBV7-6	TRBD1	TRBJ2-7	TGTGCCAGCAGCTTAGAGACAGGGGGCATATACGAGCAGTACTTC	CASSLETGGIYEQYF
-	TRBV5-1	-	TRBJ1-2	TGCGCCAGCAGCCAACTGCAGGGGAACTATGGCTACACCTTC	CASSQLQGNYGYTF
-	TRBV10-3	TRBD1	TRBJ1-1	TGTGCCATCAGTGTTCACAGGGGAGGATCGAACACTGAAGCTTTCTTT	CAISVHRGGSNTEAFF
few	TRBV19	TRBD1	TRBJ1-1	TGTGCCAGTAGTCCGGGACAGGGGAACACTGAAGCTTTCTTT	CASSPGQGNTEAFF
-	TRBV19	-	TRBJ2-4	TGTGCCAGTAGTATAGTAGGGGGGTCTTCGGTCGGCAAAAACATTCAGTACTTC	CASSIVGGSSVGKNIQYF
once	TRBV30	-	TRBJ1-1	TGTGCCTGGAGTCCAGCGAACACTGAAGCTTTCTTT	CAWSPANTEAFF
-	TRBV7-3	TRBD2	TRBJ2-7	TGTGCCAGCAGCCCCGGGAGGGCCTCCTACGAGCAGTACTTC	CASSPGRASYEQYF
-	TRBV19	-	TRBJ2-2	TGTGCCAGTAGTATCTCAGGGGCGAACACCGGGGAGCTGTTTTTT	CASSISGANTGELFF
few	TRBV29-1	-	TRBJ1-1	TGCAGCGTCTATCAGCCGGTTTCAAACACTGAAGCTTTCTTT	CSVYQPVSNTEAFF
-	TRBV18	-	TRBJ2-7	TGTGCCAGCTCACCACTTGCCCTGCAAACCTACGAGCAGTACTTC	CASSPLALQTYEQYF
-	TRBV9	-	TRBJ2-2	TGTGCCAGCAGCGTAGATACGGGAGTTACCGGGGAGCTGTTTTTT	CASSVDTGVTGELFF
-	TRBV19	-	TRBJ1-2	TGTGCCAGTAGTATAGTTGGCGGCAGGGCTTATGGCTACACCTTC	CASSIVGGRAYGYTF
once	TRBV29-1	TRBD1	TRBJ2-5	TGCAGCGTTGAAACCACCAGGGGGGAGACCCAGTACTTC	CSVETTRGETQYF
-	TRBV27	-	TRBJ2-4	TGTGCCAGCAGTGTAAGGGGGGGCCTAAGCAAAAACATTCAGTACTTC	CASSVRGGLSKNIQYF
-	TRBV5-1	TRBD1	TRBJ2-7	TGCGCCAGCAGCTTGGTGGGGGGACAGGGGATATGGGAGCAGTACTTC	CASSLVGGQGIWEQYF
-	TRBV30	-	TRBJ2-3	TGTGCCTGGATACAGCCACGGGGCACAGATACGCAGTATTTT	CAWIQPRGTDTQYF
-	TRBV29-1	TRBD2	TRBJ2-1	TGCAGCGTAAGAACACCGGGACTAGCCGGCAATGAGCAGTTCTTC	CSVRTPGLAGNEQFF
-	TRBV29-1	-	TRBJ1-1	TGCAGCGTCCTCCAGGGGCCGTGGGACACTGAAGCTTTCTTT	CSVLQGPWDTEAFF
-	TRBV19	TRBD2	TRBJ2-5	TGTGCCAGTAGTAACGGACTAGCGAGAGGGGAGACCCAGTACTTC	CASSNGLARGETQYF
-	TRBV6-1	TRBD2	TRBJ2-2	TGTGCCAGCAGTGATCCCTGGGGGGGGGACACCGGGGAGCTGTTTTTT	CASSDPWGGDTGELFF
-	TRBV10-3	TRBD1	TRBJ2-3	TGTGCCATCAGTGACCCGACAGGGAGCACAGATACGCAGTATTTT	CAISDPTGSTDTQYF
-	TRBV5-1	TRBD1	TRBJ2-1	TGCGCCAGCAGCTTAACCCCCGGGACAGGGAAGAATGAGCAGTTCTTC	CASSLTPGTGKNEQFF
-	TRBV4-1	-	TRBJ2-5	TGCGCCAGCAGCCAAGTACCCGTAGAGACCCAGTACTTC	CASSQVPVETQYF